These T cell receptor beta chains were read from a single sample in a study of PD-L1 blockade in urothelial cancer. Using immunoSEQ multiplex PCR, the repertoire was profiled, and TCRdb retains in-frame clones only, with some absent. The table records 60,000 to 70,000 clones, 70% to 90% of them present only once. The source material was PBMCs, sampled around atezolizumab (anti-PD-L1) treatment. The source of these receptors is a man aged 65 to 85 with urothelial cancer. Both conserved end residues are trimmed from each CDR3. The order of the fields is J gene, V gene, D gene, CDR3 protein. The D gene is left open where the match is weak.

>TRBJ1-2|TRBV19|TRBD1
ASSIRGTSGYT
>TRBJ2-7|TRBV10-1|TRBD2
ASRGSGRSYEQY
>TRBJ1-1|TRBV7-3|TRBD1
ASSQDRDTEAF
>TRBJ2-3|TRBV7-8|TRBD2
ASSFEASGPEDTQY
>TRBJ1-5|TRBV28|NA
AAETDSNQPQH
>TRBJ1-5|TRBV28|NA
ASSLAWNGDSNQPQH
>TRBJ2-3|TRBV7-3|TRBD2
ASTKGTRDVGDTQY
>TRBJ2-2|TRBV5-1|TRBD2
ASTAGGPGKTGELF
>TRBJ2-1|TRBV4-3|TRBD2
ASSQDYRTSAYNEQF
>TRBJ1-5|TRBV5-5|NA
ASSSSGVAGQPQH